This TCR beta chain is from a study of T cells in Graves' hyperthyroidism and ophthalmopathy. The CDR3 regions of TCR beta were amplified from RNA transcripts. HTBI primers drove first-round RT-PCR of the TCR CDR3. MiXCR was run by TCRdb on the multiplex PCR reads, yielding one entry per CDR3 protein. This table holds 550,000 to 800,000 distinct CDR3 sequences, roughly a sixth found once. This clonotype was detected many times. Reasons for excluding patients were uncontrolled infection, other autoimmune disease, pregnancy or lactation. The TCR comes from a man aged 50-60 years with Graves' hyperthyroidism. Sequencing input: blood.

The CDR3 protein is CASGSGTGGPGETQYF. For the CDR3, the DNA is TGTGCTAGTGGTTCCGGGACAGGGGGCCCTGGTGAGACCCAGTACTTC. This rearrangement joins TRBV12-5 to TRBJ2-5, with 12 bases identical to TRBD1. CDR3 length: 16 amino acids. CDR1 is LGHNT, CDR2 FRNRAP, per germline. V was pared by 4 bases and J by 5 bases, with 8 bases of the junction left unmatched.